Below, 25 T cell receptor beta chains from the same sample are listed, as sequenced in a study of OX40 agonist ivuxolimab in advanced cancers. Profiled with immunoSEQ multiplex PCR; TCRdb holds only in-frame clones, not every one. This repertoire shows 100,000 to 120,000 clones, 85% to 95% found once; its top ten account for over 0.6%. The specimen was CD4+ or CD8+ T cells sorted from blood, collected in a trial of the OX40 agonist ivuxolimab. The source of these receptors is an adult with an advanced solid tumor such as melanoma, head and neck, liver or kidney cancer.

The CDR3 spells CASSLLAGGTGELFF. CDR3 in DNA: TGTGCCAGCAGCCTACTAGCGGGGGGCACCGGGGAGCTGTTTTTT. This sequence joins TRBV7-9 and TRBJ2-2; 12 nucleotides line up with TRBD2. Germline CDR1 SEHNR, CDR2 FQNEAQ (reference sequence). V shed 5 bases and J 4 bases; nucleotides not matched to a gene: 2. The CDR3 extends over 15 amino acids. Full variable domain (outside the CDR3, taken from reference TRBV7-9 and TRBJ2-2): DTGVSQNPRHKITKRGQNVTFRCDPISEHNRLYWYRQTLGQGPEFLTYFQNEAQLEKSRLLSDRFSAERPKGSFSTLEIQRTEQGDSAMYLCASSLLAGGTGELFFGEGSRLTVL.

For the CDR3, the DNA is TGCGCCAGCAGCTTTGAGGGGAGGCAGCCCCAGCATTTT. As protein: CASSFEGRQPQHF. The rearrangement links TRBV5-1 to TRBJ1-5; TRBD1 might be the D (5 bases). The CDR3 runs 13 residues. CDR1 and CDR2 from the germline V gene are SGHRS and YFSETQ. V shed 2 bases and J shed 7 bases, with 10 bases lying between them.

The J gene is TRBJ2-7, the V gene TRBV21-1; the table's TRBD2 call for D was not verified on the DNA. TRBV21-1 is classified as a pseudogene. This CDR3 spans 18 amino acids. The CDR3 reads CASSRTGLAGGPGYEQYF. DNA of the CDR3: TGTGCCAGCAGCAGAACGGGACTAGCGGGAGGGCCGGGGTACGAGCAGTACTTC.

V and J are TRBV19 and TRBJ2-7, with D possibly TRBD2 on 5 matching bases. The V gene lost 4 bases and the J gene lost 2 bases, with 9 bases spanning the gap. The CDR3 extends over 13 amino acids. Per the germline V gene, CDR1 is LNHDA and CDR2 is SQIVND (reference sequence). CDR3 in amino acids: CASSTPGTYEQYF. CDR3 nucleotides: TGTGCCAGTAGTACGCCGGGGACCTACGAGCAGTACTTC.

This chain joins TRBV4-1 and TRBJ1-5, with D perhaps matching TRBD1 (5 bases). The CDR3 is 15 residues long. CDR1 is MGHRA and CDR2 is YSYEKL in the germline V gene. The germline V and J ends were trimmed by 1 base and 4 bases, with 11 bases remaining between them. The CDR3 here is CASSQAPGGNQPQHF. CDR3 nucleotide sequence: TGCGCCAGCAGCCAAGCCCCCGGGGGTAATCAGCCCCAGCATTTT.

The rearrangement links TRBV19 to TRBJ2-3; TRBD2 matches at 11 bases. This CDR3 has 18 amino acids. Looked up from germline, CDR1 is LNHDA and CDR2 is SQIVND (reference sequence). V shed 4 bases and J 7 bases; nucleotides not matched to a gene: 16. CDR3 loop: CASSSRGGLAGGRHTQYF. The CDR3 DNA reads TGTGCCAGTAGTAGTAGGGGGGGGCTAGCGGGAGGACGTCATACGCAGTATTTT. Looking up the rest from reference TRBV19 and TRBJ2-3 gives the full variable domain: DGGITQSPKYLFRKEGQNVTLSCEQNLNHDAMYWYRQDPGQGLRLIYYSQIVNDFQKGDIAEGYSVSREKKESFPLTVTSAQKNPTAFYLCASSSRGGLAGGRHTQYFGPGTRLTVL.

The rearrangement joins TRBV27 to TRBJ2-7, with TRBD2 matching 8 bases. Germline loops: CDR1 MNHEY, CDR2 SMNVEV (reference sequence). CDR3 length: 13 amino acids. Trimming at V came to 5 bases and at J to 6 bases, leaving 6 bases not matched to a gene. CDR3 region: CASSVGLAGEQYF. The CDR3 DNA is TGTGCCAGCAGTGTGGGGCTAGCGGGCGAGCAGTACTTC.

This clone showed up just once. The chain employs TRBV2 and TRBJ1-4; D is unresolved. The CDR3 spans 12 residues. The germline V and J ends were trimmed by 3 bases and 10 bases, with 9 bases remaining between them. CDR1 SNHLY and CDR2 FYNNEI come from the germline V gene. The CDR3 sequence is CASSDEGAKLFF. In nucleotides, the CDR3 is TGTGCCAGCAGTGACGAGGGTGCAAAACTGTTTTTT.

The chain has TRBV10-2 and TRBJ2-5; 8 positions match TRBD2. In germline, CDR1 is WSHSY, CDR2 SAAADI. Trimming removed 7 bases from V and 4 bases from J; junction bases left unmatched: 8. CDR3 length equals 14 residues. CDR3 sequence (DNA): TGCGCCAGCAACGACGGGGGGGCGCGAGAGACCCAGTACTTC. Amino acid sequence: CASNDGGARETQYF.

V gene TRBV10-2 combines with J gene TRBJ1-1, with D possibly TRBD1 on 5 matching bases. CDR1 and CDR2 from the germline V gene are WSHSY and SAAADI. CDR3 length: 13 amino acids. The V gene lost 8 bases and the J gene lost 4 bases, with 14 bases spanning the gap. The CDR3 nucleotides are TGCGCCAGCCTGCTATCAGGGAGCACTGAAGCTTTCTTT. Translated: CASLLSGSTEAFF.

The J gene is TRBJ2-2, the V gene TRBV7-2, with unresolved D. The CDR3 covers 14 residues. Germline CDR1 reads SGHTA; CDR2 reads FQGNSA. V lost 3 bases and J lost 1, with 6 bases in between. CDR3 loop: CASSFDVNTGELFF. The CDR3 region has the DNA TGTGCCAGCAGCTTTGATGTGAACACCGGGGAGCTGTTTTTT.

The chain uses TRBV10-3 and TRBJ2-6; 7 bases line up with TRBD1. The CDR3 has 16 residues. V was pared by 5 bases and J by 2 bases, with 6 bases of the junction left unmatched. Germline V CDR1 and CDR2: ENHRY, SYGVKD. The CDR3 sequence: CAISRGQSPGANVLTF. The CDR3, as DNA: TGTGCCATCAGTCGGGGACAGTCTCCTGGGGCCAACGTCCTGACTTTC.

Here the CDR3 DNA reads TGCGCCAGCAGCTCCCCGGGGCAGAGCTACGAGCAGTACTTC. This sequence encodes CASSSPGQSYEQYF. The chain has TRBV5-1 and TRBJ2-7; D possibly matches TRBD1 or TRBD2 (5 bases each). Trimming left V 3 bases short and J 3 bases short, with 13 bases between. From germline, CDR1 is SGHRS and CDR2 YFSETQ. CDR3 length: 14 residues.

V is TRBV19 and J is TRBJ1-5; D possibly corresponds to TRBD1 (6 bases). The CDR3 runs to 15 residues. Germline V gene sequence: CDR1 LNHDA, CDR2 SQIVND (reference sequence). Trimming cost V 7 bases and J 3 bases, with 16 bases left between them. CDR3 protein: CASIGPGVPNQPQHF. DNA for the CDR3: TGTGCCAGTATAGGTCCAGGGGTCCCCAATCAGCCCCAGCATTTT.

The rearrangement links TRBV4-2 to TRBJ1-2, with D tentatively TRBD1 (5 bases). This CDR3 has 16 residues. The germline V and J ends were trimmed by 0 bases and 4 bases, with 15 bases remaining between them. Per the germline V gene, CDR1 is LGHNA and CDR2 is YNFKEQ. The CDR3 DNA follows: TGTGCCAGCAGCCAAGATTTCGAGGGGTGGGCCTATGGCTACACCTTC. Protein: CASSQDFEGWAYGYTF.

V gene TRBV10-3 combines with J gene TRBJ2-2, with TRBD2 as a possible D gene (6 bases). This CDR3 is built from 14 residues. Germline loops: CDR1 ENHRY, CDR2 SYGVKD. V was pared by 8 bases and J by 0 bases, with 10 bases between. CDR3 residues: CAIRGSSNTGELFF. The CDR3 DNA follows: TGTGCCATCCGGGGGTCCTCGAACACCGGGGAGCTGTTTTTT.

The chain couples TRBV5-4 to TRBJ2-5; 10 nucleotides match TRBD2. CDR1 and CDR2 from the germline V gene are SGHNT and YYREEE (reference sequence). CDR3 length: 16 residues. V gave up 0 bases and J gave up 4 bases; unmatched junction bases: 6. In DNA, the CDR3 is TGTGCCAGCAGCTTGGGGGAGCTAGCGGGGGCAGAGACCCAGTACTTC. The encoded protein is CASSLGELAGAETQYF.

The chain carries TRBV5-1 and TRBJ2-5; 8 bases match TRBD2. J lost 5 bases, V lost 7 bases, and 13 bases had no gene match. Germline V gene data show CDR1 as SGHRS and CDR2 as YFSETQ. The CDR3 runs to 15 residues. The CDR3 region is CASFFTSGGGETQYF. CDR3 coding DNA: TGCGCCAGCTTCTTCACTAGCGGAGGGGGGGAGACCCAGTACTTC.

The chain joins TRBV30 to TRBJ1-4, with 11 bases matching TRBD1. V shed 1 base and J 7 bases; nucleotides not matched to a gene: 5. Germline V gives CDR1 GTSNPN, CDR2 SVGIG (reference sequence). The CDR3 consists of 15 residues. CDR3 sequence: CAWSGSGTGGEKLFF. The CDR3 nucleotides are TGTGCCTGGAGTGGGTCTGGGACAGGGGGTGAAAAACTGTTTTTT.

The chain joins TRBV18 to TRBJ2-6; D is unresolved. V shed 0 bases and J shed 2 bases, with 2 bases lying between them. The CDR3 sequence is 14 residues long. The V gene's germline CDR1 is KGHSH and CDR2 LQKENI. The CDR3 region is CASSPPTGANVLTF. CDR3 sequence (DNA): TGTGCCAGCTCACCACCGACTGGGGCCAACGTCCTGACTTTC.

The V gene is TRBV19, the J gene TRBJ1-1, with D possibly being TRBD1 (5 bases). This CDR3 contains 17 residues. Germline-derived CDR1 and CDR2 are LNHDA and SQIVND (reference sequence). Trimming shortened V by 3 bases and J by 0 bases, and 17 bases separated the two germline ends. The CDR3 coding sequence is TGTGCCAGTAGTATGACCGGGACCCTTCTTGTGAACACTGAAGCTTTCTTT. Amino acids: CASSMTGTLLVNTEAFF.

This clone was counted only a few times. The chain employs TRBV5-1 and TRBJ1-5, with D unresolved. Per germline, CDR1 SGHRS and CDR2 YFSETQ. This CDR3 contains 15 residues. Deletions cut 4 bases from V and 0 bases from J, with 11 bases between. The CDR3 DNA reads TGCGCCAGCAGCCCGGACTCCAATAGCAATCAGCCCCAGCATTTT. Translation gives CASSPDSNSNQPQHF.

The gene calls are TRBV6-5 and TRBJ1-1, with D possibly matching TRBD1 (6 bases). Per germline, CDR1 MNHEY and CDR2 SVGAGI. The CDR3 extends over 14 amino acids. V dropped 7 bases and J dropped 3 bases, with 15 bases sitting between them. DNA of the CDR3: TGTGCCAGCAAAGGGGGAGTCGGATACACTGAAGCTTTCTTT. It codes for CASKGGVGYTEAFF.

This chain links TRBV19 with TRBJ1-4; 7 bases match TRBD1. With 5 bases clipped from V and 8 bases from J, the junction kept 8 bases outside the gene matches. From germline, CDR1 is LNHDA and CDR2 SQIVND (reference sequence). This CDR3 region has 14 residues. The CDR3 loop reads CASSPGQAWEKLFF. In nucleotides, the CDR3 is TGTGCCAGTAGTCCAGGACAGGCGTGGGAAAAACTGTTTTTT.

This rearrangement joins TRBV6-1 to TRBJ2-4, with D tentatively TRBD1 (5 bases). CDR3 length equals 15 residues. Looked up from germline, CDR1 is MNHNS and CDR2 is SASEGT. The germline V and J ends were trimmed by 5 bases and 1 base, with 12 bases remaining between them. The CDR3 nucleotides are TGTGCCAGCAGTACCCAGGGCATGGCCAAAAACATTCAGTACTTC. This encodes CASSTQGMAKNIQYF.